These 4 T cell receptor beta chains were all obtained from the same sample, sequenced in a study of post-analysis software for immune sequencing data. These receptors have no known antigen. Unique-molecular-identifier-tagged TCR beta cDNA libraries were used. MiXCR, run by TCRdb on the PCR reads, gives a single entry per CDR3 protein. The sample contains roughly 730,000 distinct CDR3 sequences, roughly 27% of which appear only once. Findings and caveats of the study: TRBV5-6, TRBV5-1 and TRBV20-1 were among four or five TRBV segments more frequent in patients than controls.

Input material: blood. All receptors come from a girl aged 5-17 years with multiple sclerosis.

The chain is built from TRBV6-6 and TRBJ2-5; D gene uncertain. The J call could be wrong; TRBJ2-7 is a better fit for the DNA end. CDR3 length: 15 amino acids. Looked up from germline, CDR1 is MNHNY and CDR2 is SVGAGI (reference sequence). The CDR3 DNA follows: TGTGCCAGCAGTTACGGGTGGTCCACGTCCTACGAGCAGTACTTC. As protein: CASSYGWSTSYEQYF.

The chain links TRBV27 to TRBJ2-3, with TRBD2 as a possible D gene (5 bases). V was cut by 3 bases and J by 2 bases, with 15 bases left in between. CDR3 length: 16 residues. Germline assignment: CDR1 MNHEY and CDR2 SMNVEV (reference sequence). This CDR3 is CASSFSERNPTDTQYF. CDR3 nucleotides: TGTGCCAGCAGTTTTTCTGAGCGGAACCCCACAGATACGCAGTATTTT.

This clonotype was observed a few times. This chain links TRBV7-2 with TRBJ1-2; perhaps TRBD1 as D (5 bases). Trimming shortened V by 1 base and J by 4 bases, and 13 bases separated the two germline ends. In germline, CDR1 is SGHTA, CDR2 FQGNSA. This CDR3 contains 15 residues. The CDR3 is CASSLGGASSYGYTF. CDR3 coding DNA: TGTGCCAGCAGCTTAGGAGGGGCGAGTAGCTATGGCTACACCTTC.

This chain uses TRBV5-1 with TRBJ1-2, with D unresolved. V lost 1 base, J lost 0 bases, and 7 bases lay in between. Germline CDR1 is SGHRS and CDR2 is YFSETQ. This CDR3 is 14 amino acids long. The CDR3 loop reads CASSLYKANYGYTF. The CDR3 nucleotides read TGCGCCAGCAGCTTGTATAAAGCTAACTATGGCTACACCTTC. Drawing the rest from reference TRBV5-1 and TRBJ1-2, the complete variable domain is KAGVTQTPRYLIKTRGQQVTLSCSPISGHRSVSWYQQTPGQGLQFLFEYFSETQRNKGNFPGRFSGRQFSNSRSEMNVSTLELGDSALYLCASSLYKANYGYTFGSGTRLTVV.